These T cell receptor beta chains were read from a single sample in a study of T cells after yellow fever vaccination. MiXCR was run by TCRdb on the 5' RACE reads, yielding one entry per CDR3 protein. The table has under 150,000 distinct CDR3 sequences, roughly 8% seen once; the top ten hold roughly 0.73%. The starting material was CD4+ T cells sorted from PBMCs, obtained 5 days after the yellow fever booster vaccination. These receptors were obtained from a man aged 25-45 years who received the YFV17D yellow fever vaccine. Both conserved end residues are part of each CDR3. D genes are given only for firm matches. Clone size is stated in some rows and not others, as once, few, many or a class when expanded.

v_call: TRBV11-3; clone_size: many; j_call: TRBJ2-7; d_call: TRBD2; cdr3_aa: CASSQSGRAAEQYF; cdr3_nt: TGTGCCAGCAGCCAGAGCGGGAGGGCCGCCGAGCAGTACTTC
v_call: TRBV20-1; clone_size: many; j_call: TRBJ2-3; d_call: TRBD2; cdr3_aa: CSARGLAGRPADTQYF; cdr3_nt: TGCAGTGCTAGGGGACTAGCGGGAAGGCCAGCTGATACGCAGTATTTT
v_call: TRBV7-2; clone_size: NA; j_call: TRBJ2-5; d_call: TRBD1; cdr3_aa: CASSSAAGGWETQYF; cdr3_nt: TGTGCCAGCAGCTCCGCCGCAGGGGGCTGGGAGACCCAGTACTTC
v_call: TRBV5-1; clone_size: many; j_call: TRBJ2-1; d_call: TRBD2; cdr3_aa: CASSPGGSERGRRNEQFF; cdr3_nt: TGCGCCAGCAGCCCGGGGGGTTCGGAGCGGGGACGCAGGAATGAGCAGTTCTTC
v_call: TRBV27; clone_size: many; j_call: TRBJ1-3; d_call: TRBD1; cdr3_aa: CASSFRGPQLTGNTIYF; cdr3_nt: TGTGCCAGCAGTTTCAGGGGGCCTCAGCTTACCGGAAACACCATATATTTT
v_call: TRBV24-1; clone_size: many; j_call: TRBJ2-3; d_call: NA; cdr3_aa: CATRDSGADTQYF; cdr3_nt: TGTGCCACAAGGGACTCCGGGGCAGATACGCAGTATTTT
v_call: TRBV6-5; clone_size: many; j_call: TRBJ2-3; d_call: TRBD2; cdr3_aa: CAGGSPSNTQYF; cdr3_nt: TGTGCCGGCGGGAGCCCATCAAATACGCAGTATTTT
v_call: TRBV7-2; clone_size: many; j_call: TRBJ2-4; d_call: NA; cdr3_aa: CASSLAQRRDIQYF; cdr3_nt: TGTGCCAGCAGCTTAGCGCAAAGGCGGGACATTCAGTACTTC
v_call: TRBV6-4; clone_size: many; j_call: TRBJ2-5; d_call: TRBD1; cdr3_aa: CASSEGQGTQETQYF; cdr3_nt: TGTGCCAGCAGTGAAGGACAGGGGACTCAAGAGACCCAGTACTTC
v_call: TRBV12-3/TRBV12-4; clone_size: many; j_call: TRBJ2-3; d_call: TRBD1; cdr3_aa: CATTTGGARTDTQYF; cdr3_nt: TGTGCCACCACCACAGGGGGCGCGCGCACAGATACGCAGTATTTT
v_call: TRBV18; clone_size: NA; j_call: TRBJ2-3; d_call: TRBD1; cdr3_aa: CASSPRDRSTDTQYF; cdr3_nt: TGTGCCAGCTCTCCTCGGGACAGGAGCACAGATACGCAGTATTTT
v_call: TRBV2; clone_size: many; j_call: TRBJ1-4; d_call: NA; cdr3_aa: CASNNLVREKLFF; cdr3_nt: TGTGCCAGCAACAACTTAGTGCGTGAAAAACTGTTTTTT
v_call: TRBV14; clone_size: many; j_call: TRBJ1-4; d_call: NA; cdr3_aa: CASSPGAGEKLFF; cdr3_nt: TGTGCCAGCAGCCCCGGGGCAGGGGAAAAACTGTTTTTT
v_call: TRBV12-3/TRBV12-4; clone_size: many; j_call: TRBJ1-5; d_call: NA; cdr3_aa: CASSLVLRGHQPQHF; cdr3_nt: TGTGCCAGCAGTTTAGTTTTAAGGGGCCATCAGCCCCAGCATTTT
v_call: TRBV5-1; clone_size: many; j_call: TRBJ2-5; d_call: TRBD2; cdr3_aa: CARTRRQRGGTQYF; cdr3_nt: TGCGCCAGGACCCGGAGACAGCGGGGAGGGACCCAGTACTTC
v_call: TRBV3-1; clone_size: many; j_call: TRBJ2-7; d_call: NA; cdr3_aa: CASSPDWGGYEQYF; cdr3_nt: TGTGCCAGCAGCCCGGACTGGGGCGGGTACGAGCAGTACTTC
v_call: TRBV5-4; clone_size: NA; j_call: TRBJ1-4; d_call: TRBD1; cdr3_aa: CASSPEGARNEKLFF; cdr3_nt: TGTGCCAGCAGCCCGGAGGGGGCGCGAAATGAAAAACTGTTTTTT
v_call: TRBV7-2; clone_size: many; j_call: TRBJ2-3; d_call: NA; cdr3_aa: CASSSRFSRDTQYF; cdr3_nt: TGTGCCAGCAGCTCTAGGTTCTCCAGAGATACGCAGTATTTT
v_call: TRBV5-1; clone_size: many; j_call: TRBJ2-1; d_call: TRBD2; cdr3_aa: CASSLSSGSMNEQFF; cdr3_nt: TGCGCCAGCAGCTTGTCAAGCGGGAGTATGAATGAGCAGTTCTTC
v_call: TRBV29-1; clone_size: NA; j_call: TRBJ2-1; d_call: TRBD1; cdr3_aa: CSVRRDSRNEQFF; cdr3_nt: TGCAGCGTGCGCCGGGACAGCCGGAATGAGCAGTTCTTC
v_call: TRBV5-4; clone_size: NA; j_call: TRBJ2-1; d_call: NA; cdr3_aa: CASSLRGDSYNEQFF; cdr3_nt: TGTGCCAGCAGCCTAAGGGGGGATTCCTACAATGAGCAGTTCTTC
v_call: TRBV20-1; clone_size: many; j_call: TRBJ2-7; d_call: NA; cdr3_aa: CSAPPPGTYEQYF; cdr3_nt: TGCAGTGCCCCGCCCCCGGGCACCTACGAGCAGTACTTC
v_call: TRBV7-2; clone_size: many; j_call: TRBJ1-2; d_call: TRBD1; cdr3_aa: CASSLRTGDHYTF; cdr3_nt: TGTGCCAGCAGCTTGAGGACAGGGGACCACTACACCTTC
v_call: TRBV6-1; clone_size: many; j_call: TRBJ2-7; d_call: NA; cdr3_aa: CATRPSKPPYEQYF; cdr3_nt: TGTGCCACTAGACCTTCTAAGCCCCCCTACGAGCAGTACTTC
v_call: TRBV7-2; clone_size: many; j_call: TRBJ1-4; d_call: NA; cdr3_aa: CASSKGAKTNEKLFF; cdr3_nt: TGTGCCAGCAGCAAAGGGGCGAAGACTAATGAAAAACTGTTTTTT
v_call: TRBV7-8; clone_size: many; j_call: TRBJ2-3; d_call: TRBD2; cdr3_aa: CASSKSGRPLRTDTQYF; cdr3_nt: TGTGCCAGCAGCAAGAGCGGGAGGCCCCTCAGGACAGATACGCAGTATTTT
v_call: TRBV24-1; clone_size: few; j_call: TRBJ2-1; d_call: TRBD2; cdr3_aa: CATSDNSGSSYNEQFF; cdr3_nt: TGTGCCACCAGTGACAATAGCGGGAGTTCCTACAATGAGCAGTTCTTC
v_call: TRBV20-1; clone_size: NA; j_call: TRBJ2-1; d_call: NA; cdr3_aa: CSAREGVNEQFF; cdr3_nt: TGCAGTGCTAGAGAGGGGGTCAATGAGCAGTTCTTC
v_call: TRBV7-2; clone_size: NA; j_call: TRBJ2-5; d_call: NA; cdr3_aa: CAESLGPGRGETQYF; cdr3_nt: TGTGCCGAAAGCTTAGGGCCAGGGAGAGGAGAGACCCAGTACTTC
v_call: TRBV19; clone_size: NA; j_call: TRBJ1-2; d_call: NA; cdr3_aa: CASRDGGDYGYTF; cdr3_nt: TGTGCCAGTCGAGATGGGGGGGACTATGGCTACACCTTC
v_call: TRBV18; clone_size: many; j_call: TRBJ2-3; d_call: TRBD2; cdr3_aa: CASGLAGGPRDTQYF; cdr3_nt: TGTGCCAGCGGACTAGCGGGAGGGCCGCGGGATACGCAGTATTTT
v_call: TRBV19; clone_size: few; j_call: TRBJ1-1; d_call: TRBD1; cdr3_aa: CASSTRQGSSTEAFF; cdr3_nt: TGTGCCAGTAGTACCCGACAGGGGTCGAGCACTGAAGCTTTCTTT
v_call: TRBV27; clone_size: many; j_call: TRBJ2-7; d_call: NA; cdr3_aa: CASSSREQYF; cdr3_nt: TGTGCCAGCAGCTCCCGGGAGCAGTACTTC